One T cell receptor beta chain is described in this entry. TCRdb's copy holds only in-frame clones and misses some; the assay was immunoSEQ multiplex PCR. Of approximately 210,000 clones in the sample, 92% are singletons; the top ten hold about 1.3%. These data come from a study of blood T cell repertoires in COVID-19. Study-wide context: Material from acute and convalescent COVID-19 was sourced from the United States, Italy and Spain.

The CDR3 consists of 13 residues. The junction had 7 bases not matched to a gene; V was cut back by 5 bases and J by 11 bases. The gene calls are TRBV12-3 or TRBV12-4 and TRBJ1-5; 9 bases match TRBD1. Sequencing was done on a sample of peripheral blood. The receptor was isolated from a man aged 25 to 45 with acute or convalescent COVID-19. The CDR3 here is CASSGTGRGTQHF. The CDR3 nucleotides are TGTGCCAGCAGTGGGACAGGGCGCGGGACCCAGCATTTT.